The TCR beta chain under discussion was sequenced for a study of cytomegalovirus exposure and HLA in healthy donors. Note on this clone: The antigen is undetermined.

Points from the study as a whole: Reports indicated that the classifier achieved high specificity and sensitivity in diagnosing cytomegalovirus status. Researchers catalogued 160 or so TCR beta chains as cytomegalovirus-associated.

Measured with immunoSEQ multiplex PCR; TCRdb has only the in-frame clones, and not every one. The sample lists under 150,000 clones; 85% to 90% were seen once. Trimming stripped 4 bases from V and 12 bases from J, with 15 bases between. The CDR3 has 12 residues. Germline V gives CDR1 MNHNY, CDR2 SVGAGI (reference sequence). V usage is TRBV6-6 and J usage is TRBJ1-2; D call uncertain. Sequenced sample: PBMCs. The receptor was isolated from a man between 18 and 29 years old in good health and CMV-seropositive. In DNA, the CDR3 is TGTGCCAGCAGTTGGGAGGTTGGGCGTAACACCTTC. Translating it yields CASSWEVGRNTF.